The next 19 T cell receptor beta chains were all read from a single sample in a study of T-cell memory formation after mild COVID-19. A single record per CDR3 protein comes from TCRdb applying MiXCR to the 5' RACE reads. The table has some 210,000 distinct CDR3 sequences, around 25% seen once; the top ten hold 11%. Sequencing input: PBMCs or a T cell subset sorted from them (not recorded which). Receptors were obtained from an adult woman who had mild COVID-19 (a few samples of this study predate the infection). Cell type and time point are not known.

This clonotype was recorded only once. This sequence joins TRBV12-3 or TRBV12-4 and TRBJ2-3; 7 nucleotides agree with TRBD2. The CDR3 runs to 15 residues. With V trimmed by 6 bases and J by 4 bases, 10 bases remained unmatched. CDR3 region: CASRSYGGSADTQYF. Here the CDR3 DNA reads TGTGCCAGCAGGTCCTACGGCGGGAGTGCAGATACGCAGTATTTT.

The CDR3 spells CASSIGTQHYEQYF. In DNA, the CDR3 is TGTGCCAGTAGTATCGGGACTCAACACTACGAGCAGTACTTC. This sequence joins TRBV19 and TRBJ2-7; maybe TRBD2 (6 bases). This CDR3 region has 14 residues. Trimming took off 3 bases at V and 3 bases at J, with 12 bases between the two ends. In germline, CDR1 is LNHDA, CDR2 SQIVND (reference sequence).

This clonotype occurred a few times. The chain links TRBV12-3 or TRBV12-4 to TRBJ2-1, with 7 bases matching TRBD1. V lost 1 base to trimming and J lost 6 bases; unmatched junction nucleotides: 6. The length of the CDR3 is 15 residues. The CDR3: CASSLGGGLSNEQFF. CDR3 nucleotides: TGTGCCAGCAGTTTAGGAGGGGGCTTATCCAATGAGCAGTTCTTC.

This chain connects TRBV12-3 or TRBV12-4 to TRBJ2-7; 14 bases are a match to TRBD2. V gave up 6 bases and J gave up 2 bases; unmatched junction bases: 6. The CDR3 consists of 16 residues. As DNA, the CDR3 is TGTGCCAGCAGGGGACTAGCGGGGGAATCAGCCTACGAGCAGTACTTC. Its translation: CASRGLAGESAYEQYF.

J is TRBJ2-4 and V is TRBV7-2, with TRBD1 matching over 9 bases. Germline CDR1 and CDR2: SGHTA and FQGNSA. The CDR3 is made up of 14 amino acids. V shed 7 bases, J shed 5 bases, and the junction held 6 bases outside the gene matches. The CDR3 is CASNPGQGQNIQYF. The CDR3, as DNA: TGTGCCAGCAATCCGGGACAGGGACAAAACATTCAGTACTTC.

Worth noting for this clonotype: The junction does not match germline at one end; this may be a read error. The genes are TRBV2 and TRBJ2-7; tentative D call: TRBD2 (6 bases). The CDR3 totals 12 residues. Germline loops: CDR1 SNHLY, CDR2 FYNNEI. In DNA form, the CDR3 reads TGTGCCTGCAGACGGGAGACCTACGAGCAGTACTTC. It specifies CACRRETYEQYF. Looking up the rest from reference TRBV2 and TRBJ2-7 gives the full variable domain: EPEVTQTPSHQVTQMGQEVILRCVPISNHLYFYWYRQILGQKVEFLVSFYNNEISEKSEIFDDQFSVERPDGSNFTLKIRSTKLEDSAMYFCACRRETYEQYFGPGTRLTVT.

A few counts support this clonotype. This chain links TRBV20-1 with TRBJ2-5; 9 bases agree with TRBD2. V dropped 4 bases and J dropped 5; count of bases not matched to a gene: 11. Germline V CDR1 and CDR2: DFQATT, SNEGSKA (reference sequence). CDR3 size: 15 residues. CDR3 DNA: TGCAGTGCTACCTCGGCGGGAGGGTCGAGGGAGACCCAGTACTTC. It yields the protein CSATSAGGSRETQYF.

There are many counts of this clonotype. The chain employs TRBV4-2 and TRBJ2-3, with unresolved D. The V end lost 0 bases, the J end lost 0 bases, and 4 bases lay between the germline ends. The germline V gene has CDR1 LGHNA and CDR2 YNFKEQ. There are 14 residues in the CDR3. Here the CDR3 reads CASSQDVSTDTQYF. CDR3 coding DNA: TGTGCCAGCAGCCAAGATGTCAGCACAGATACGCAGTATTTT.

This clonotype has only a few counts. J is TRBJ2-1 and V is TRBV25-1; TRBD2 matches at 10 bases. The CDR3 spans 15 residues. With V trimmed by 4 bases and J by 4 bases, 4 bases remained unmatched. Germline CDR1 is MGHDK and CDR2 is SYGVNS. The CDR3 region is CASSVTSGSYNEQFF. For the CDR3, the DNA is TGTGCCAGCAGTGTGACTAGCGGGTCGTACAATGAGCAGTTCTTC.

This clonotype was counted a few times. The gene calls are TRBV6-2 or TRBV6-3 and TRBJ2-1; the D call may be TRBD1 or TRBD2 (5 bases each). The CDR3 consists of 13 residues. The germline V gene encodes CDR1 MNHEY and CDR2 SVGEGT. V dropped 4 bases and J dropped 15 bases, with 19 bases sitting between them. The CDR3 DNA sequence: TGTGCCAGCAGTTCCACCGGGACCCCGATCCCGTTCTTC. It encodes CASSSTGTPIPFF.

This clonotype was counted only a few times. The chain links TRBV7-2 to TRBJ2-7, with D perhaps matching TRBD2 (6 bases). V lost 3 bases and J 1 base, leaving 16 bases between the germline ends. The CDR3 extends over 16 amino acids. CDR1 is SGHTA and CDR2 is FQGNSA in the germline V gene. This chain's CDR3 is CASSLSAGGRSYEQYF. The DNA for the CDR3 is TGTGCCAGCAGCTTGTCCGCCGGAGGGCGGTCCTACGAGCAGTACTTC.

The sample holds a few counts of this clonotype. The V call is TRBV7-6, the J call TRBJ2-1, with 9 positions matching TRBD2. Trimming at V came to 4 bases and at J to 3 bases, leaving 13 bases not matched to a gene. This CDR3 spans 18 amino acids. In germline, CDR1 is SGHVS, CDR2 FNYEAQ. The CDR3 DNA sequence: TGTGCCAGCAGCTACCCAGGTCCGGCGGGAGGGAGCTACAATGAGCAGTTCTTC. Translating it yields CASSYPGPAGGSYNEQFF.

The J gene is TRBJ1-5, the V gene TRBV15; D might be TRBD1 (6 bases). This CDR3 has 15 amino acids. Trimming took off 0 bases at V and 6 bases at J, with 12 bases between the two ends. Per the germline V gene, CDR1 is LNHNV and CDR2 is YYDKDF (reference sequence). CDR3 DNA sequence: TGTGCCACCAGCAGAGATCTAGGGGGATTTCAGCCCCAGCATTTT. It codes for CATSRDLGGFQPQHF.

The J gene is TRBJ1-1, the V gene TRBV10-1, with D unresolved. Germline loops: CDR1 WNHNN, CDR2 SYGVQD (reference sequence). The CDR3 spans 15 residues. The V and J ends lost 4 bases and 2 bases respectively, with 14 bases between them. The CDR3 DNA follows: TGCGCCAGCAGTGGAGACTACGCTAAAAACACTGAAGCTTTCTTT. Translating gives CASSGDYAKNTEAFF.

This clonotype was detected only a few times. The chain uses TRBV20-1 and TRBJ1-1; D unclear. There are 14 residues in the CDR3. From germline, CDR1 is DFQATT and CDR2 SNEGSKA (reference sequence). V shed 3 bases and J shed 1 base, with 12 bases lying between them. DNA for the CDR3: TGCAGTGCTAGTTTGGGAGGGTGGAACACTGAAGCTTTCTTT. Translating it yields CSASLGGWNTEAFF.

This clonotype was seen only a few times. The chain couples TRBV11-3 to TRBJ2-7; D might be TRBD2 (5 bases). The CDR3 sequence is 14 residues long. V was shortened by 3 bases and J by 1 base, with 10 bases between the two germline ends. CDR1 is SGHNT, CDR2 YENEEA, per germline. The CDR3 nucleotides are TGTGCCAGCAGCTTCGGGGTAGAGTCCTACGAGCAGTACTTC. Protein sequence: CASSFGVESYEQYF.

At least ten counts were recorded for this clonotype. V gene TRBV29-1 combines with J gene TRBJ2-3; tentative D call: TRBD2 (5 bases). Trimming left V 2 bases short and J 1 base short, with 10 bases between. Germline CDR1 and CDR2: SQVTM and ANQGSEA. The CDR3 has 14 residues. The CDR3 is CSVESAGGTDTQYF. The CDR3 region has the DNA TGCAGCGTTGAATCGGCGGGCGGCACAGATACGCAGTATTTT.

The chain is built from TRBV6-1 and TRBJ2-3; the match to TRBD2 covers 12 bases. Germline CDR1 is MNHNS and CDR2 is SASEGT. The V segment lost 4 bases and the J segment 8 bases; nucleotides outside the gene matches: 4. This CDR3 spans 14 amino acids. The CDR3 reads CASSVSSGGGTQYF. The CDR3 DNA is TGTGCCAGCAGTGTGTCTAGCGGGGGGGGTACGCAGTATTTT.

This clonotype was detected ten times or more. CDR3 amino acids: CASSPQSTGSYEQYF. The CDR3 DNA reads TGTGCCAGCAGCCCTCAGTCAACAGGGAGCTACGAGCAGTACTTC. This rearrangement joins TRBV7-6 to TRBJ2-7; possible D gene TRBD1, 6 bases. The V gene lost 5 bases and the J gene lost 3 bases, with 17 bases spanning the gap. Germline V gene sequence: CDR1 SGHVS, CDR2 FNYEAQ. The CDR3 has 15 residues. Combining the CDR3 with reference TRBV7-6 and TRBJ2-7 gives the whole variable domain GAGVSQSPRYKVTKRGQDVALRCDPISGHVSLYWYRQALGQGPEFLTYFNYEAQQDKSGLPNDRFSAERPEGSISTLTIQRTEQRDSAMYRCASSPQSTGSYEQYFGPGTRLTVT.